A single sample is the source of the 26 T cell receptor beta chains below, sequenced in a study of OX40 agonist ivuxolimab in advanced cancers. Receptor amplification or capture employed the immunoSEQ multiplex PCR assay. The clones in this table, taken by TCRdb from immuneACCESS, are in-frame only. Not every clone is retained; where verified, under half of the shortfall comes from an unresolved V gene, and the cause of the rest is unknown. In this sample the table shows 70,000 to 95,000 clones, approximately 86% of which occur a single time. The ten largest make up approximately 2% of the sample. The starting material was CD4+ or CD8+ T cells sorted from blood, obtained in a trial of the OX40 agonist ivuxolimab. Source of these receptors: an adult with an advanced solid tumor such as melanoma, head and neck, liver or kidney cancer.

This chain links TRBV29-1 with TRBJ2-5; D is possibly TRBD1 or TRBD2 (6 bases each). Trimming took off 4 bases at V and 4 bases at J, with 13 bases between the two ends. The CDR3 consists of 13 residues. Per the germline V gene, CDR1 is SQVTM and CDR2 is ANQGSEA. Here the CDR3 reads CSVVGGKGETQYF. CDR3 sequence (DNA): TGCAGCGTTGTGGGGGGCAAGGGAGAGACCCAGTACTTC. The full variable domain, completed using reference TRBV29-1 and TRBJ2-5, is SAVISQKPSRDICQRGTSLTIQCQVDSQVTMMFWYRQQPGQSLTLIATANQGSEATYESGFVIDKFPISRPNLTFSTLTVSNMSPEDSSIYLCSVVGGKGETQYFGPGTRLLVL.

Regarding this clone: One end of the junction is discordant with germline, which a read error may explain. The chain recombines TRBV30 with TRBJ1-5, with D possibly TRBD1 on 6 matching bases. The CDR3 spans 17 residues. Germline V gene lookup returns CDR1 GTSNPN and CDR2 SVGIG (reference sequence). Here the CDR3 reads CAWSPRGGVSGNRPQHF. The CDR3 region has the DNA TGTGCCTGGAGTCCTCGAGGGGGGGTGTCGGGCAATCGGCCCCAGCATTTT.

The chain combines TRBV9 with TRBJ2-7; D might be TRBD1 (5 bases). Germline CDR1 SGDLS, CDR2 YYNGEE. V was shortened by 0 bases and J by 1 base, with 11 bases between the two germline ends. This CDR3 has 15 amino acids. The chain's CDR3 is CASSVGPGQSYEQYF. CDR3 DNA: TGTGCCAGCAGCGTAGGACCCGGACAATCCTACGAGCAGTACTTC.

A note on this clone: One end of the junction varies from germline; a read error may be responsible. The chain has TRBV10-3 and TRBJ1-1, with D unresolved. Germline V gene lookup returns CDR1 ENHRY and CDR2 SYGVKD. This CDR3 region has 10 residues. CDR3 coding DNA: TGTGCCATCAGACTCTTGCGGGAAACCTTT. The encoded protein is CAIRLLRETF.

V gene TRBV4-2 combines with J gene TRBJ2-7, with 7 bases aligning to TRBD2. After removal of 2 bases from V and 1 base from J, the junction contained 8 bases not matched to a gene. Germline CDR1 is LGHNA and CDR2 is YNFKEQ. The CDR3 consists of 16 residues. CDR3 residues: CASSQRSGPWSYEQYF. The CDR3 bases are TGTGCCAGCAGCCAACGTAGCGGGCCTTGGTCCTACGAGCAGTACTTC.

This clone has only one observation. For the CDR3, the DNA is TGTGCCAGCAACCAGAGGGTGGGGGCTGAAGCTTTCTTT. Residues: CASNQRVGAEAFF. The rearrangement uses TRBV27 and TRBJ1-1, with a possible D match to TRBD1 (5 bases). This CDR3 has 13 residues. The V and J ends lost 7 bases and 6 bases respectively, with 15 bases between them. Per the germline V gene, CDR1 is MNHEY and CDR2 is SMNVEV (reference sequence).

In this sample, this clone turned up once. V usage is TRBV9 and J usage is TRBJ2-3, with D possibly being TRBD1 (6 bases). This CDR3 comprises 13 residues. V was clipped by 4 bases and J by 3 bases, with 9 bases between them. CDR1 SGDLS and CDR2 YYNGEE come from the germline V gene. The CDR3 DNA sequence: TGTGCCAGCAGCATTCAGGGGACAGATACGCAGTATTTT. This sequence encodes CASSIQGTDTQYF.

The V call is TRBV5-1, the J call TRBJ2-7; TRBD1 aligns across 7 bases. Germline assignment: CDR1 SGHRS and CDR2 YFSETQ. V was clipped by 4 bases and J by 0 bases; unmatched bases: 16. The CDR3 sequence is 18 residues long. The CDR3 protein is CASSATRDSLIGSYEQYF. DNA of the CDR3: TGCGCCAGCAGCGCGACCCGGGACAGCCTGATCGGCTCCTACGAGCAGTACTTC. The variable domain in full, completed from reference TRBV5-1 and TRBJ2-7, reads KAGVTQTPRYLIKTRGQQVTLSCSPISGHRSVSWYQQTPGQGLQFLFEYFSETQRNKGNFPGRFSGRQFSNSRSEMNVSTLELGDSALYLCASSATRDSLIGSYEQYFGPGTRLTVT.

The chain uses TRBV30 and TRBJ1-2; D not resolved. Per the germline V gene, CDR1 is GTSNPN and CDR2 is SVGIG (reference sequence). This CDR3 has 10 residues. V was shortened by 3 bases and J by 3 bases, with 2 bases between the two germline ends. DNA of the CDR3: TGTGCCTGGAGGCACTATGGCTACACCTTC. Its protein is CAWRHYGYTF.

This chain connects TRBV2 to TRBJ2-1, with 14 bases that match TRBD2. Trimming took 7 bases from V and 9 from J; bases not matched to a gene: 5. The CDR3 extends over 14 amino acids. Germline V lookup: CDR1 SNHLY, CDR2 FYNNEI. CDR3 DNA: TGTGCCAGCATGGGGACTAGCGGGAGCCTTGAGCAGTTCTTC. This gives the protein CASMGTSGSLEQFF.

This clone has just one count. The chain combines TRBV6-5 with TRBJ2-7; D is unresolved. The V end lost 6 bases, the J end lost 0 bases, and 6 bases lay between the germline ends. The CDR3 extends over 12 amino acids. Germline CDR1 and CDR2: MNHEY and SVGAGI. The CDR3 is CASSGFSYEQYF. CDR3 DNA sequence: TGTGCCAGCAGCGGGTTCTCCTACGAGCAGTACTTC.

The V call is TRBV9, the J call TRBJ2-1; 9 positions agree with TRBD2. The CDR3 has 16 amino acids. The germline V gene encodes CDR1 SGDLS and CDR2 YYNGEE. Unmatched junction bases numbered 8, after V lost 0 bases and J lost 7 bases. The CDR3 loop reads CASSVETSGAWNEQFF. DNA of the CDR3: TGTGCCAGCAGCGTAGAGACTAGCGGCGCCTGGAATGAGCAGTTCTTC.

The CDR3 here is CASSAGQAEYTGELFF. Written as DNA, the CDR3 is TGCGCCAGCAGCGCGGGACAGGCTGAGTACACCGGGGAGCTGTTTTTT. V usage is TRBV5-1 and J usage is TRBJ2-2; 8 nucleotides line up with TRBD1. V dropped 4 bases and J dropped 3; count of bases not matched to a gene: 8. The CDR3 spans 16 residues. The V gene's germline CDR1 is SGHRS and CDR2 YFSETQ.

This rearrangement joins TRBV7-6 to TRBJ1-2; no clear D gene. V dropped 7 bases and J dropped 6 bases, with 15 bases sitting between them. Germline V CDR1 and CDR2: SGHVS, FNYEAQ. The CDR3 has 13 amino acids. CDR3 coding DNA: TGTGCCAGCACCTTTGCGAGGACGGATGGCTACACCTTC. Amino acid sequence: CASTFARTDGYTF.

There are a few counts of this clone. This chain connects TRBV18 to TRBJ2-7; TRBD2 matches at 7 bases. This CDR3 is built from 12 residues. Germline V gene lookup returns CDR1 KGHSH and CDR2 LQKENI. V lost 6 bases, J lost 3 bases, and 2 bases stayed unmatched. The chain's CDR3 is CASSSSGYEQYF. Here the CDR3 DNA reads TGTGCCAGCTCCTCTAGCGGCTACGAGCAGTACTTC.

J is TRBJ1-2 and V is TRBV5-5, with TRBD1 identical over 9 bases. Germline V gene lookup returns CDR1 SGHKS and CDR2 YYEKEE (reference sequence). CDR3 length: 15 amino acids. V lost 4 bases and J lost 4; bases outside the gene matches: 8. CDR3 sequence: CASSQQGQGAYGYTF. CDR3 nucleotide sequence: TGTGCCAGCAGCCAACAGGGACAGGGTGCCTATGGCTACACCTTC.

DNA for the CDR3: TGTGCCAGCAGCCCCACTCGGGGGGCGCCTAGTGGCTACACCTTC. It specifies CASSPTRGAPSGYTF. The rearrangement links TRBV5-6 to TRBJ1-2; D is perhaps TRBD1 (6 bases). CDR3 length: 15 amino acids. V gave up 4 bases and J gave up 7 bases, with 20 bases separating them. Germline loops: CDR1 SGHDT, CDR2 YYEEEE.

This clone was detected a few times. This chain uses TRBV2 with TRBJ1-6; weak D call: TRBD1 (6 bases). Trimming pared 6 bases from V and 10 bases from J, leaving 16 bases between. Germline V gene sequence: CDR1 SNHLY, CDR2 FYNNEI. The CDR3 totals 14 residues. This chain's CDR3 is CASRGVGGLSPLHF. The CDR3, as DNA: TGTGCCAGCAGGGGAGTAGGGGGTCTATCACCCCTCCACTTT.

This clone occurred once. V usage is TRBV7-2 and J usage is TRBJ2-2; 11 positions match TRBD2. With 0 bases clipped from V and 2 bases from J, the junction kept 8 bases outside the gene matches. Germline V gene sequence: CDR1 SGHTA, CDR2 FQGNSA. This CDR3 comprises 19 residues. CDR3 in DNA: TGTGCCAGCAGCTTAGCGAGGGCTAGCGGGGGGACTAACACCGGGGAGCTGTTTTTT. Its translation: CASSLARASGGTNTGELFF.

The V and J genes are TRBV4-2 and TRBJ1-2, with D maybe TRBD1 (5 bases). V gave up 1 base and J gave up 3 bases, with 15 bases separating them. The germline V gene has CDR1 LGHNA and CDR2 YNFKEQ. This CDR3 has 16 amino acids. The CDR3 is CASSQVSLSGDYGYTF. The CDR3 DNA reads as TGTGCCAGCAGCCAAGTTTCATTGTCGGGGGACTATGGCTACACCTTC.

J is TRBJ2-1 and V is TRBV6-6, with TRBD1 matching 8 bases. CDR3 length: 15 amino acids. CDR1 is MNHNY, CDR2 SVGAGI, per germline (reference sequence). The V segment lost 4 bases and the J segment 1 base; nucleotides outside the gene matches: 3. The CDR3 reads CASSSRGRSYNEQFF. In DNA, the CDR3 is TGTGCCAGCAGTTCCAGGGGGCGGTCCTACAATGAGCAGTTCTTC.

V gene TRBV7-2 combines with J gene TRBJ1-1; D is ambiguous. Per germline, CDR1 SGHTA and CDR2 FQGNSA. The V gene lost 0 bases and the J gene lost 6 bases, with 14 bases spanning the gap. This CDR3 spans 15 amino acids. The CDR3 loop reads CASSLALAWRSEAFF. The CDR3 bases are TGTGCCAGCAGCTTAGCCCTGGCCTGGAGGTCTGAAGCTTTCTTT.

This chain joins TRBV19 and TRBJ2-3; D is undetermined. V lost 5 bases and J 1 base, leaving 13 bases between the germline ends. The germline gives CDR1 LNHDA, CDR2 SQIVND (reference sequence). The CDR3 sequence is 15 residues long. The DNA for the CDR3 is TGTGCCAGTAGTTCGAGTTCGGCGGGCACAGATACGCAGTATTTT. It specifies CASSSSSAGTDTQYF.

V usage is TRBV19 and J usage is TRBJ2-3; TRBD2 might be the D (5 bases). The germline V gene has CDR1 LNHDA and CDR2 SQIVND (reference sequence). Trimming left V 7 bases short and J 1 base short, with 9 bases between. The CDR3 runs to 13 residues. CDR3 sequence: CASNSGRTDTQYF. The CDR3 DNA follows: TGTGCCAGTAACAGCGGCCGCACAGATACGCAGTATTTT.

The V gene is TRBV2, the J gene TRBJ1-1; D remains unclear. Germline V gene sequence: CDR1 SNHLY, CDR2 FYNNEI. Trimming pared 7 bases from V and 0 bases from J, leaving 9 bases between. CDR3 length: 13 residues. The CDR3 DNA reads TGTGCCAGCATGGACTCCGTGAACACTGAAGCTTTCTTT. Protein: CASMDSVNTEAFF.

The rearrangement joins TRBV23-1 to TRBJ1-4; TRBD1 might be the D (5 bases). TRBV23-1 is classed as an ORF, of uncertain function. V dropped 0 bases and J dropped 1 base, with 12 bases sitting between them. There are 17 residues in the CDR3. CDR3 sequence: CASSQSGGGVTNEKLFF. In DNA, the CDR3 is TGCGCCAGCAGTCAATCGGGGGGGGGAGTAACTAATGAAAAACTGTTTTTT.